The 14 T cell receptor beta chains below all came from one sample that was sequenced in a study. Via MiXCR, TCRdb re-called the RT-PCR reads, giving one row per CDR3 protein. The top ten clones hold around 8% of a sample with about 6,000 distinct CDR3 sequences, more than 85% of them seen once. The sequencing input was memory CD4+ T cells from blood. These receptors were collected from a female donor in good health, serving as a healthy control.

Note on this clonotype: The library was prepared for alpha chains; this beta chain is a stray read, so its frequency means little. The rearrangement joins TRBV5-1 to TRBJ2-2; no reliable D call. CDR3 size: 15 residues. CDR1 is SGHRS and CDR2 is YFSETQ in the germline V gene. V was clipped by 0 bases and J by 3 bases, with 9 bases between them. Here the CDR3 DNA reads TGCGCCAGCAGCTTGGATGGAACGGACACCGGGGAGCTGTTTTTT. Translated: CASSLDGTDTGELFF.

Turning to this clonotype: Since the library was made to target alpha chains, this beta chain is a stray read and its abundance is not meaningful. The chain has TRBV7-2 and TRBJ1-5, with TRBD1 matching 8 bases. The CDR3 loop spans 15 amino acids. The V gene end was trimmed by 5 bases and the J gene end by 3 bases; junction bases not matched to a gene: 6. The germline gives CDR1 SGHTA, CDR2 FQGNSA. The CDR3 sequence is CASSPGQGPNQPQHF. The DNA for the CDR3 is TGTGCCAGCAGCCCCGGACAGGGACCCAATCAGCCCCAGCATTTT.

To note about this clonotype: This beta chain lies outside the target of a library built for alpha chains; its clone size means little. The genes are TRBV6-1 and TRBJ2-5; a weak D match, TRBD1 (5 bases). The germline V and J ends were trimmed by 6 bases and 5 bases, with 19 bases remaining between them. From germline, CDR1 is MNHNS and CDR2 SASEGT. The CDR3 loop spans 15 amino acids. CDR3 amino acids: CASSHNHAGPETQYF. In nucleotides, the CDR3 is TGTGCCAGCAGCCACAACCACGCAGGGCCGGAGACCCAGTACTTC.

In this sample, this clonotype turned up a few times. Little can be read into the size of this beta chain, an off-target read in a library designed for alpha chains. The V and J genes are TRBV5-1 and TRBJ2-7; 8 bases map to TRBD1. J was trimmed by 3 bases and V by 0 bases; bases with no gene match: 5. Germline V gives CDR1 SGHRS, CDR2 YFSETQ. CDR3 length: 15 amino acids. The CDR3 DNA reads TGCGCCAGCAGCTTGGGACAGGGGAGGAACTACGAGCAGTACTTC. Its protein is CASSLGQGRNYEQYF.

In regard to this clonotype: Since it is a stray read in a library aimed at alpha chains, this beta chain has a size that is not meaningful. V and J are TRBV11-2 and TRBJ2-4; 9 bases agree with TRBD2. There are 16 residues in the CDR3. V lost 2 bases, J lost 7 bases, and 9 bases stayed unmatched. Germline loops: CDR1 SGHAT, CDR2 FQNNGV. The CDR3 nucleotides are TGTGCCAGCAGCTTAAAAATGGCGGGAGGGCCGAACATTCAGTACTTC. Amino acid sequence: CASSLKMAGGPNIQYF.

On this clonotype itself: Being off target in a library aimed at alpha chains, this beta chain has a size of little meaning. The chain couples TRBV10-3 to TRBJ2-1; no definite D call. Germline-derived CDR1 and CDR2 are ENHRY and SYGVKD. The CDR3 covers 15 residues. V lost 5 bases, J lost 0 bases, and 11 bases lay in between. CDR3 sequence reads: CAISPVSDSYNEQFF. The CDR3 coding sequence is TGTGCCATCAGTCCCGTCTCCGACTCCTACAATGAGCAGTTCTTC.

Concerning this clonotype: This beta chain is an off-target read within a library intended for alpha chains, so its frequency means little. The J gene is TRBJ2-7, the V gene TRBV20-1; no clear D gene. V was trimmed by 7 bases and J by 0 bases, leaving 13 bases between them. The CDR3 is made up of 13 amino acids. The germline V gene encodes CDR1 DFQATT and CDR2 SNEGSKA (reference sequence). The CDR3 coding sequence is TGCAGTGTTCCGGTCACAACCTCCTACGAGCAGTACTTC. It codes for CSVPVTTSYEQYF.

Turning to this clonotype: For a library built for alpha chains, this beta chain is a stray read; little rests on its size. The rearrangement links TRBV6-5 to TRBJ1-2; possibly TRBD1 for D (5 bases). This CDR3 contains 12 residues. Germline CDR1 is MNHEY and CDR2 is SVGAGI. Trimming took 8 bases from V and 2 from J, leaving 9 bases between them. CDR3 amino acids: CASSQGNYGYTF. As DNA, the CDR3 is TGTGCCAGCTCGCAGGGAAACTATGGCTACACCTTC.

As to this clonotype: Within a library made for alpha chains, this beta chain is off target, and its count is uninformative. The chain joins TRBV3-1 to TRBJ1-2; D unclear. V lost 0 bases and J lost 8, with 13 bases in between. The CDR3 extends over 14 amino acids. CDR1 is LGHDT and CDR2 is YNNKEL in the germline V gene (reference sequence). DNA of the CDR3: TGTGCCAGCAGCCAAGATGGTCGGGGTGCGGGCTACACCTTC. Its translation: CASSQDGRGAGYTF.

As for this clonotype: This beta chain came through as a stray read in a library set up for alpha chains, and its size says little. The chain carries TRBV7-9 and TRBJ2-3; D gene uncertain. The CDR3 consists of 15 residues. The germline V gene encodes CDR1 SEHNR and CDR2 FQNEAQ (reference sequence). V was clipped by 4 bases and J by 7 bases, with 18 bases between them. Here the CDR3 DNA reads TGTGCCAGCAGCTACTACGAAGATTTAACCTATACGCAGTATTTT. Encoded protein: CASSYYEDLTYTQYF.

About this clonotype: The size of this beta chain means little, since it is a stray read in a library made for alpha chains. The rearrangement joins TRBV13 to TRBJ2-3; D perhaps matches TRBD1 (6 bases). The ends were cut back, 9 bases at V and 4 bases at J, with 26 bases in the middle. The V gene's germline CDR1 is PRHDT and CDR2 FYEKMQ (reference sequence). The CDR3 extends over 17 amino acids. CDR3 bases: TGTGCCAGTACGACGACCACAACAGGGAAGGTTCCAGATACGCAGTATTTT. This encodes CASTTTTTGKVPDTQYF.

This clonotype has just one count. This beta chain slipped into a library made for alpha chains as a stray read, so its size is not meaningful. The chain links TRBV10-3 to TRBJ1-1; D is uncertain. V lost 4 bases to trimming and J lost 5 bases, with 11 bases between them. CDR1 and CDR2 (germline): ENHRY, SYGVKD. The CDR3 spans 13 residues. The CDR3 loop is CAISARGPTEAFF. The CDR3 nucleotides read TGTGCCATCAGTGCGAGAGGACCTACTGAAGCTTTCTTT.

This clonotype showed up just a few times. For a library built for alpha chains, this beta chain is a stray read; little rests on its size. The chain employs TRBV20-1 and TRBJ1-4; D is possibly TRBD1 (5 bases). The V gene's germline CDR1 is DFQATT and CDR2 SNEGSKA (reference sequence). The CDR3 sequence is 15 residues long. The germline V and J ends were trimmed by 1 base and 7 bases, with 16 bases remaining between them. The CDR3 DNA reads TGCAGTGCTAGAGCTAGTGGGTTAGGGGTTGAAAAACTGTTTTTT. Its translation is CSARASGLGVEKLFF.

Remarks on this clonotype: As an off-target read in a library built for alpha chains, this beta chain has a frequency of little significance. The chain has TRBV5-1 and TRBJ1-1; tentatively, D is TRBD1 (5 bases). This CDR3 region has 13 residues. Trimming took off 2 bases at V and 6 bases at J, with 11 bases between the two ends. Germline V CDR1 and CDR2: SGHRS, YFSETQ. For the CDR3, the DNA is TGCGCCAGCAGCTTAGAAGGGGTCCCTGAAGCTTTCTTT. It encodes CASSLEGVPEAFF.